This is a list of T cell receptor beta chains from one sample in a study of lymphopenia after photon versus proton radiotherapy. Measured with immunoSEQ multiplex PCR; TCRdb has only the in-frame clones, and not every one. The table has roughly 67,000 clones, approximately 90% seen once. The source material was peripheral blood, sampled from a patient treated with photon-based radiotherapy. These receptor sequences come from a woman between 65 and 79 years old with pancreatic cancer. The CDR3 runs from the conserved cysteine through the conserved F or W. A D gene is named only where the DNA matches it firmly. A clone size is listed for some rows: how often the clone was seen (once, few, many), or a class if it is expanded.

J	D	size	V	CDR3	DNA
TRBJ2-1	.	.	TRBV9	CASSVASGYNEQFF	TGTGCCAGCAGCGTAGCCTCGGGATACAATGAGCAGTTCTTC
TRBJ1-6	.	.	TRBV4-1	CASSHLTGKGSPLHF	TGCGCCAGCAGCCACCTAACAGGGAAGGGTTCACCCCTCCACTTT
TRBJ2-3	TRBD2	.	TRBV6-1	CASSEPGLAGVSGDTQYF	TGTGCCAGCAGTGAACCGGGACTAGCGGGAGTAAGCGGAGATACGCAGTATTTT
TRBJ2-4	TRBD1	.	TRBV9	CASSGRDRGDIQYF	TGTGCCAGCAGCGGCCGGGACAGGGGGGACATTCAGTACTTC
TRBJ2-1	.	.	TRBV5-8	CASSLLSGVLNEQFF	TGTGCCAGCAGCTTGCTCTCGGGAGTGCTCAATGAGCAGTTCTTC
TRBJ2-5	.	.	TRBV7-2	CASSLAKGFTRETQYF	TGTGCCAGCAGCTTAGCGAAGGGTTTCACGAGGGAGACCCAGTACTTC
TRBJ1-1	.	.	TRBV28	CASSLKRGEAFF	TGTGCCAGCAGCCTTAAAAGAGGCGAAGCTTTCTTT
TRBJ2-7	TRBD1	.	TRBV30	CAWSAGQGWNSEQYF	TGTGCCTGGAGCGCCGGACAGGGGTGGAATAGCGAGCAGTACTTC
TRBJ1-1	.	.	TRBV4-1	CASSQDQHGAEAFF	TGCGCCAGCAGCCAAGATCAGCATGGGGCTGAAGCTTTCTTT
TRBJ1-5	.	.	TRBV19	CASSPQRNQPQHF	TGTGCCAGTAGTCCCCAACGTAATCAGCCCCAGCATTTT
TRBJ1-5	.	.	TRBV7-6	CASSLEPNSNQPQHF	TGTGCCAGCAGCCTCGAACCAAATAGCAATCAGCCCCAGCATTTT
TRBJ2-7	TRBD1	.	TRBV5-4	CASSLGVVDRGEQYF	TGTGCCAGCAGCCTGGGGGTTGTGGACAGGGGCGAGCAGTACTTC
TRBJ1-1	TRBD1	.	TRBV6-5	CASSQGAGVTEAFF	TGTGCCAGCAGCCAGGGGGCTGGTGTCACTGAAGCTTTCTTT
TRBJ1-2	TRBD1	.	TRBV20-1	CSATGDYGYTF	TGTAGTGCCACAGGGGACTATGGCTACACCTTC
TRBJ2-1	TRBD1	.	TRBV4-2	CASSPGQGTDNEQFF	TGTGCCAGCAGCCCGGGACAGGGGACAGACAATGAGCAGTTCTTC
TRBJ2-7	.	.	TRBV5-8	CASSLAGTPKVGEQYF	TGTGCCAGCAGCTTGGCCGGGACACCTAAGGTTGGCGAGCAGTACTTC
TRBJ2-1	.	.	TRBV9	CASSVEGHSNEQFF	TGTGCCAGCAGCGTAGAGGGACATTCGAATGAGCAGTTCTTC
TRBJ1-1	.	once	TRBV2	CASTRTELNTEAFF	TGTGCCAGCACCAGGACAGAACTTAACACTGAAGCTTTCTTT
TRBJ1-1	TRBD1	.	TRBV6-5	CASHGTGDTEAFF	TGTGCCAGCCACGGGACAGGGGACACTGAAGCTTTCTTT
TRBJ1-5	TRBD1	.	TRBV19	CATAQGHSNQPQHF	TGTGCCACCGCACAGGGGCACAGCAATCAGCCCCAGCATTTT
TRBJ1-5	TRBD1	.	TRBV30	CAWSSDRAQELAQHF	TGTGCCTGGAGTTCCGACAGGGCCCAGGAGTTAGCCCAGCATTTT
TRBJ2-7	.	.	TRBV15	CATRRDFPYEQYF	TGTGCCACCAGAAGGGACTTCCCCTACGAGCAGTACTTC
TRBJ2-1	TRBD2	.	TRBV7-7	CASSLGREDNEQFF	TGTGCTAGCAGCTTAGGGCGGGAGGACAATGAGCAGTTCTTC
TRBJ1-2	.	.	TRBV5-3	CARGERGRDYGYTF	TGTGCCAGGGGGGAAAGGGGCCGGGACTATGGCTACACCTTC